This note documents a single T cell receptor beta chain sequence. Its antigen is currently unknown. The source of the sample is a study of T cells in narcolepsy. V lost 5 bases and J lost 7, with 11 bases in between. CDR1 and CDR2 (germline): MNHNS, SASEGT. This CDR3 contains 13 residues. The data were produced by immunoSEQ multiplex PCR, yet TCRdb's version contains in-frame clones alone and is incomplete. The sample yields tens of thousands of clones, about four fifths seen once. Points from the study as a whole: Healthy controls reportedly lacked the autoreactive clonotypes serially found in patients' blood.

The chain couples TRBV6-1 to TRBJ1-4; D might be TRBD1 (6 bases). Sample: CD45RA- memory CD4+ T cells from PBMCs. The sequence was collected from a human donor with narcolepsy. The CDR3 sequence: CASSRQDSEKLFF. CDR3 DNA sequence: TGTGCCAGCAGTCGCCAGGACAGTGAAAAACTGTTTTTT.